These 8 T cell receptor beta chains were sequenced from one sample in a study of blood T cell repertoires in COVID-19. The table came from immunoSEQ multiplex PCR; TCRdb's copy has only in-frame clones and leaves some out. The sample holds around 140,000 clones, roughly 75% seen once. The material sequenced was PBMCs or T cells enriched from blood (not recorded which). The receptors were sampled from a woman aged 45-65 years who had recovered from COVID-19.

V usage is TRBV7-9 and J usage is TRBJ2-7, with unresolved D. The CDR3 has 11 amino acids. V lost 3 bases, J lost 7 bases, and 7 bases lay in between. Per germline, CDR1 SEHNR and CDR2 FQNEAQ (reference sequence). The CDR3 sequence is CASSFRSEQYF. DNA of the CDR3: TGTGCCAGCAGCTTTAGAAGTGAGCAGTACTTC.

The rearrangement uses TRBV7-2 and TRBJ1-1; D call uncertain. There are 14 residues in the CDR3. Looked up from germline, CDR1 is SGHTA and CDR2 is FQGNSA. V lost 8 bases to trimming and J lost 0 bases, with 13 bases between them. CDR3 loop: CASHPLQMNTEAFF. In DNA, the CDR3 is TGTGCCAGCCACCCTTTACAAATGAACACTGAAGCTTTCTTT.

The rearrangement links TRBV19 to TRBJ2-5; 9 bases map to TRBD1. The ends lost 5 bases at V and 3 bases at J; junction bases unmatched: 13. The CDR3 is made up of 17 amino acids. Germline V gives CDR1 LNHDA, CDR2 SQIVND (reference sequence). The CDR3 bases are TGTGCCAGTAGTTCTTGGGCGGGGGACAGGGAAGAAGAGACCCAGTACTTC. It translates to CASSSWAGDREEETQYF.

The V call is TRBV6-1, the J call TRBJ2-1; 8 bases agree with TRBD2. The junction had 12 bases not matched to a gene; V was cut back by 3 bases and J by 8 bases. The CDR3 covers 16 residues. Germline values: CDR1 MNHNS, CDR2 SASEGT. The CDR3 reads CASSDQRGGQRDEQFF. CDR3 sequence (DNA): TGTGCCAGCAGTGATCAACGGGGGGGCCAAAGAGATGAGCAGTTCTTC.

The rearrangement links TRBV7-2 to TRBJ1-5, with 9 nucleotides matching TRBD1. Losses at the gene ends were 2 bases for V and 4 bases for J; bases not matched to a gene: 6. The CDR3 is 16 amino acids. In germline, CDR1 is SGHTA, CDR2 FQGNSA. The CDR3 loop reads CASSLRIGQGNQPQHF. For the CDR3, the DNA is TGTGCCAGCAGCTTACGAATCGGACAGGGGAATCAGCCCCAGCATTTT.

The chain uses TRBV12-3 or TRBV12-4 and TRBJ2-5; D is unresolved. Between the trimmed V and J ends, which lost 5 bases and 3 bases, there was a span of 10 bases. CDR3 length: 13 residues. In DNA form, the CDR3 reads TGTGCCAGCAGTCTATTACAGAAAGAGACCCAGTACTTC. This sequence encodes CASSLLQKETQYF.

This rearrangement joins TRBV28 to TRBJ1-2, with D perhaps TRBD1 (6 bases). This CDR3 is built from 15 residues. V was pared by 6 bases and J by 4 bases, with 18 bases between. Germline V gene sequence: CDR1 MDHEN, CDR2 SYDVKM. The CDR3 DNA reads TGTGCCAGCAGCCCCCCCGGACAGAGCCTCTATGGCTACACCTTC. This encodes CASSPPGQSLYGYTF.

The rearrangement links TRBV28 to TRBJ2-1, with 8 bases lining up with TRBD2. The V gene's germline CDR1 is MDHEN and CDR2 SYDVKM. The CDR3 covers 15 residues. Germline trimming cut 5 bases from V and 4 bases from J; bases unmatched to any gene: 7. Here the CDR3 reads CASSTPGGGYNEQFF. In DNA, the CDR3 is TGTGCCAGCAGTACCCCTGGCGGGGGGTACAATGAGCAGTTCTTC.